Listed here are 19 T cell receptor beta chains from one sample, sequenced in a study of PD-1 blockade in classical Hodgkin lymphoma. Every one of the patients relapsed after autologous stem cell transplantation (brentuximab vedotin exposure was variable). The assay was immunoSEQ multiplex PCR, and TCRdb's table has in-frame clones only and misses some. The data hold around 40,000 clones, with just under 80% observed a single time. The material was peripheral blood mononuclear cells (PBMCs), obtained at baseline. All receptors come from a human donor with classical Hodgkin lymphoma.

This clone appeared a single time. This rearrangement joins TRBV7-9 to TRBJ1-3; D call uncertain. The CDR3 runs to 15 residues. Germline lookup yields CDR1 SEHNR and CDR2 FQNEAQ (reference sequence). Between the trimmed V and J ends, which lost 6 bases and 3 bases, there was a span of 15 bases. CDR3 nucleotides: TGTGCCAGCAGTCCTAAACAGAGGCTTGGAAACACCATATATTTT. Its protein is CASSPKQRLGNTIYF.

The genes are TRBV27 and TRBJ1-6, with D perhaps TRBD1 (5 bases). Trimming shortened V by 5 bases and J by 5 bases, and 10 bases separated the two germline ends. Germline CDR1 MNHEY, CDR2 SMNVEV (reference sequence). The CDR3 is 14 residues long. The CDR3 is CASSVGADNSPLHF. CDR3 DNA sequence: TGTGCCAGCAGTGTAGGGGCGGATAATTCACCCCTCCACTTT.

The chain is built from TRBV5-1 and TRBJ2-3; either TRBD1 or TRBD2 may supply D (5 bases each). V dropped 3 bases and J dropped 1 base, with 9 bases sitting between them. Germline values: CDR1 SGHRS, CDR2 YFSETQ. This CDR3 spans 14 amino acids. This CDR3 reads CASSSGPGTDTQYF. The CDR3 bases are TGCGCCAGCAGCTCGGGACCTGGCACAGATACGCAGTATTTT.

In this sample, this clone turned up a few times. This chain links TRBV7-2 with TRBJ2-1; unclear D gene. V gave up 1 base and J gave up 11 bases, with 6 bases separating them. Per germline, CDR1 SGHTA and CDR2 FQGNSA. The CDR3 is 11 amino acids. This CDR3 is CASSLVAKQFF. DNA of the CDR3: TGTGCCAGCAGCTTAGTAGCAAAGCAGTTCTTC.

The chain carries TRBV5-6 and TRBJ1-2; unclear D gene. CDR1 and CDR2 (germline): SGHDT, YYEEEE. Trimming removed 1 base from V and 1 base from J, with 8 bases in between. The CDR3 is 14 residues long. CDR3 bases: TGTGCCAGCAGCTTGACCAACAGTAACTATGGCTACACCTTC. It codes for CASSLTNSNYGYTF.

This chain connects TRBV7-6 to TRBJ2-5; D assignment may be TRBD1 or TRBD2 (5 bases each). This CDR3 has 14 amino acids. Germline V gene data show CDR1 as SGHVS and CDR2 as FNYEAQ. Trimming stripped 5 bases from V and 5 bases from J, with 15 bases between. CDR3 sequence: CASSLGPSGETQYF. The CDR3 DNA sequence: TGTGCCAGCAGCCTGGGACCCTCAGGGGAGACCCAGTACTTC. The full variable domain, rest sourced from reference TRBV7-6 and TRBJ2-5, is GAGVSQSPRYKVTKRGQDVALRCDPISGHVSLYWYRQALGQGPEFLTYFNYEAQQDKSGLPNDRFSAERPEGSISTLTIQRTEQRDSAMYRCASSLGPSGETQYFGPGTRLLVL.

The J gene is TRBJ2-3, the V gene TRBV7-2; no clear D. Germline CDR1 and CDR2: SGHTA and FQGNSA. V was cut by 2 bases and J by 3 bases, with 9 bases left in between. CDR3 length: 14 amino acids. This CDR3 is CASSLLARTDTQYF. CDR3 nucleotides: TGTGCCAGCAGCTTATTGGCTAGGACAGATACGCAGTATTTT. The full variable domain, completed using reference TRBV7-2 and TRBJ2-3, is GAGVSQSPSNKVTEKGKDVELRCDPISGHTALYWYRQSLGQGLEFLIYFQGNSAPDKSGLPSDRFSAERTGGSVSTLTIQRTQQEDSAVYLCASSLLARTDTQYFGPGTRLTVL.

On this clone itself: This CDR3 is also generated by other DNA sequences in the sample. The V and J genes are TRBV18 and TRBJ2-2, with D tentatively TRBD1 or TRBD2 (6 bases each). With 1 base removed from V and 3 bases from J, the gap between germline ends came to 9 bases. CDR3 length equals 15 residues. Germline V gene lookup returns CDR1 KGHSH and CDR2 LQKENI. This chain's CDR3 is CASSPRGADTGELFF. DNA for the CDR3: TGTGCCAGCTCACCACGGGGGGCGGACACCGGGGAGCTGTTTTTT.

The genes are TRBV6-5 and TRBJ1-2; TRBD1 agrees at 8 bases. J lost 4 bases, V lost 2 bases, and 9 bases had no gene match. CDR3 length equals 16 residues. The germline CDR1 and CDR2 sequences are MNHEY and SVGAGI. The CDR3 sequence: CASSYHKGTGTYGYTF. CDR3 in DNA: TGTGCCAGCAGTTACCATAAAGGGACAGGAACCTATGGCTACACCTTC.

For the CDR3, the DNA is TGTGCCAGCACCCTGGGACAGGGGTTTGCGGATACGCAGTATTTT. This sequence encodes CASTLGQGFADTQYF. This chain links TRBV2 with TRBJ2-3, with TRBD1 identical over 10 bases. Looked up from germline, CDR1 is SNHLY and CDR2 is FYNNEI. This CDR3 has 15 residues. The V segment lost 7 bases and the J segment 6 bases; nucleotides outside the gene matches: 10.

The chain combines TRBV6-5 with TRBJ1-1; TRBD1 is a possible D gene (6 bases). Deletions cut 3 bases from V and 8 bases from J, with 10 bases between. Germline CDR1 reads MNHEY; CDR2 reads SVGAGI. The CDR3 sequence is 12 residues long. The CDR3 sequence is CASSYGDREAFF. The CDR3 coding sequence is TGTGCCAGCAGTTATGGAGACAGGGAAGCTTTCTTT.

A word on this clone: The sample holds other DNA sequences that translate to the same CDR3. The CDR3 DNA reads as TGTGCTAGTGGTCTTCGGACTGAAGCTTTCTTT. Amino acid sequence: CASGLRTEAFF. The J gene is TRBJ1-1, the V gene TRBV12-5; no definite D call. V shed 5 bases and J shed 5 bases, with 6 bases lying between them. The CDR3 runs to 11 residues. The germline gives CDR1 LGHNT, CDR2 FRNRAP.

This chain uses TRBV6-1 with TRBJ1-4; D uncertain. CDR1 is MNHNS and CDR2 is SASEGT in the germline V gene. CDR3 length: 13 amino acids. The V gene lost 7 bases and the J gene lost 0 bases, with 6 bases spanning the gap. CDR3 DNA sequence: TGTGCCAGCACCCAGGCAACTAATGAAAAACTGTTTTTT. Protein product: CASTQATNEKLFF.

The sample holds a few counts of this clone. In the same sample, other DNA sequences code for this CDR3. V usage is TRBV19 and J usage is TRBJ2-7; D possibly matches TRBD1 or TRBD2 (5 bases each). V lost 7 bases to trimming and J lost 1 base, with 14 bases between them. CDR1 and CDR2 (germline): LNHDA, SQIVND (reference sequence). The CDR3 has 14 residues. CDR3 sequence (DNA): TGTGCCAGTAACCCGAGGGACGGATCCTACGAGCAGTACTTC. Translation: CASNPRDGSYEQYF.

The chain has TRBV2 and TRBJ1-2; 7 bases agree with TRBD1. The CDR3 runs 15 residues. V dropped 2 bases and J dropped 9; count of bases not matched to a gene: 12. Germline values: CDR1 SNHLY, CDR2 FYNNEI. CDR3 DNA sequence: TGTGCCAGCAGTGAACTCGGCAGGGGGAGTTTGTGCTACACCTTC. This encodes CASSELGRGSLCYTF. The complete variable domain, with remaining parts taken from reference TRBV2 and TRBJ1-2, reads EPEVTQTPSHQVTQMGQEVILRCVPISNHLYFYWYRQILGQKVEFLVSFYNNEISEKSEIFDDQFSVERPDGSNFTLKIRSTKLEDSAMYFCASSELGRGSLCYTFGSGTRLTVV.

This chain connects TRBV11-2 to TRBJ1-1; D uncertain. The CDR3 contains 12 residues. CDR1 is SGHAT, CDR2 FQNNGV, per germline. V lost 7 bases to trimming and J lost 3 bases, with 9 bases between them. CDR3 nucleotides: TGTGCCAGCACTACGTGGGACACTGAAGCTTTCTTT. Translated, it gives CASTTWDTEAFF. Combining the CDR3 with reference TRBV11-2 and TRBJ1-1 gives the whole variable domain EAGVAQSPRYKIIEKRQSVAFWCNPISGHATLYWYQQILGQGPKLLIQFQNNGVVDDSQLPKDRFSAERLKGVDSTLKIQPAKLEDSAVYLCASTTWDTEAFFGQGTRLTVV.

The rearrangement uses TRBV19 and TRBJ2-2, with 9 bases lining up with TRBD2. Germline assignment: CDR1 LNHDA and CDR2 SQIVND (reference sequence). This CDR3 comprises 16 residues. After removal of 8 bases from V and 6 bases from J, the junction contained 13 bases not matched to a gene. CDR3 sequence (DNA): TGTGCCAGTCGAGCCCCCTCTAGCGGGGTCCCCGGGGAGCTGTTTTTT. It yields the protein CASRAPSSGVPGELFF. The complete variable domain, with remaining parts taken from reference TRBV19 and TRBJ2-2, reads DGGITQSPKYLFRKEGQNVTLSCEQNLNHDAMYWYRQDPGQGLRLIYYSQIVNDFQKGDIAEGYSVSREKKESFPLTVTSAQKNPTAFYLCASRAPSSGVPGELFFGEGSRLTVL.

This clone was detected once. V is TRBV18 and J is TRBJ1-1, with D perhaps matching TRBD1 (5 bases). V lost 2 bases, J lost 3 bases, and 13 bases lay in between. In germline, CDR1 is KGHSH, CDR2 LQKENI. CDR3 size: 15 residues. CDR3: CASSPAGLRDTEAFF. Here the CDR3 DNA reads TGTGCCAGCTCACCAGCGGGGCTTCGGGACACTGAAGCTTTCTTT.

This rearrangement joins TRBV29-1 to TRBJ2-3, with TRBD2 matching over 10 bases. Germline CDR1 and CDR2: SQVTM and ANQGSEA. This CDR3 has 13 amino acids. The J segment lost 2 bases and the V segment lost 5 bases, leaving 1 base of the junction unmatched. In nucleotides, the CDR3 is TGCAGCGTTAGCGGGGGGGCCACAGATACGCAGTATTTT. Residues: CSVSGGATDTQYF.